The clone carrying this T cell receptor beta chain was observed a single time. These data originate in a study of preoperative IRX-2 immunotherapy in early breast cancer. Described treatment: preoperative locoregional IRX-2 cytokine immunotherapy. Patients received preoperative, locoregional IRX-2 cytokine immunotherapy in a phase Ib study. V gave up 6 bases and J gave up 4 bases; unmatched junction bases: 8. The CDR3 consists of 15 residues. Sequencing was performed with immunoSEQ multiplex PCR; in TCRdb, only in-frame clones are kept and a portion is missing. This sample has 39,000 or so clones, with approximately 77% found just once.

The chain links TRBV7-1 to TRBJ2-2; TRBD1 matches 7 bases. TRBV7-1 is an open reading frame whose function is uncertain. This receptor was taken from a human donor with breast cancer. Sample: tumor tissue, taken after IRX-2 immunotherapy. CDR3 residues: CASSSRGQFTGELFF. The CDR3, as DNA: TGTGCCAGCAGTTCGAGGGGGCAGTTCACCGGGGAGCTGTTTTTT.